This T cell receptor beta chain was recovered during a study of T cells in Graves' hyperthyroidism and ophthalmopathy (dated by TCRdb to the late 2010s). With regard to the full study: Peripheral blood samples were taken at initial diagnosis, before any treatment was given. Thyroid tissue and blood T-cell repertoires from roughly 6 Graves' hyperthyroidism patients were also compared in the study. Following sampling, methimazole starting at 30 mg daily was given to hyperthyroidism patients, and high-dose intravenous methylprednisolone was given to ophthalmopathy patients. To identify distinguishing TCR V-J signatures, a discovery cohort of roughly 100 patients was used, comprising some 45 with Graves' ophthalmopathy and some 57 with stable Graves' hyperthyroidism. For training and testing, the 80 to 100 patients in the discovery cohort were randomly divided in a 7:3 ratio. Prospective prediction of ophthalmopathy was tested in an independent validation cohort of 18 to 20 hyperthyroidism patients and 17 patients who later progressed to ophthalmopathy. The paper describes TCR Vbeta CDR3 sequencing of more than 120 peripheral blood samples, made up of 43 ophthalmopathy patients, more than 70 hyperthyroidism patients and roughly 17 progressor patients. The research as a whole found: Sample size was not statistically predetermined, and investigators were not blinded to group allocation. In validation, progression to ophthalmopathy was predicted by the model with more than 65% sensitivity and around 75% specificity, a median of approximately 6.5 months before onset. A 13 V-J signature model separated ophthalmopathy from stable hyperthyroidism, with 87.88% sensitivity and 81.08% specificity in cross-validation and 80%/75% in testing. Most expanded thyroid clonotypes (frequency above 0.001) were also detected in blood, suggesting blood repertoires may reflect thyroid immune responses.

Hyperthyroidism patients were aged 18 to 65 years and newly diagnosed, with disease duration of less than 2 months. Patients with uncontrolled infections, other autoimmune diseases, pregnancy or lactation were excluded. Diagnoses were based on clinical symptoms, serum thyroxine and TRAb, thyroid ultrasound and orbital computed tomography. Blood from progressor patients was drawn when they were first diagnosed with hyperthyroidism, before any ophthalmopathy symptoms appeared. Ficoll-Paque density gradient centrifugation was used to isolate PBMCs from 8.5 to 10 ml of fresh peripheral blood. Progressor patients were defined as those initially diagnosed with Graves' hyperthyroidism in whom ophthalmopathy developed during follow-up. Total RNA was extracted using Trizol reagent, and RNA quality was assessed on an Agilent 2100 Bioanalyzer. The TCR beta CDR3 regions were amplified from the RNA transcripts. The first round of RT-PCR for the TCR CDR3 was performed with the HTBI primer set and the Qiagen OneStep RT-PCR kit. The libraries were constructed in a second round of multiplex PCR and then size-selected and purified. Paired-end sequencing of the libraries was performed with 100 bp reads on an Illumina HiSeq2000. Under the source paper's analysis protocol: SOAPnuke was used to process the raw data, with reads discarded if the reads contained adapters or uncalled bases, had a mean Phred below 15, or lacked an exact constant-primer or identifier match. COPE v1.2.5 was used to merge the high-quality paired reads, and each unique nucleotide sequence was defined as a clonotype. MiTCR v1.1 was used to align clonotypes to the IMGT TRBV, TRBD and TRBJ reference segments. The analysis included only V-J combinations with a frequency above 0.0001, which together covered around 99% of the repertoires. A TCS score was defined as the ratio between F50 (clonal expansion) and ExV (chaos), using BLOSUM62-based TCRdist between CDR3 peptides within each V-J. Welch's t-statistics and random forest reduced around 550 V-J features to fewer than 15, which were used in a naive Bayes classifier (R e1071). In TCRdb, the public reads were trimmed at Q25 with fastp and aligned with MiXCR, with productive beta chains retained. Each entry merges the rows of one CDR3 protein and shows their most common DNA and genes. TCRdb assigned the V and J calls; the authors' analysis was not used. The sample includes 380,000 or so distinct CDR3 sequences, with approximately 13% observed a single time. Jointly, the top ten make up about 20% of the sample.

From the germline V gene, CDR1 is MNHNS and CDR2 is SASEGT. A distance of 19 bases separates the germline ends of V and J, which lose 4 bases and 4 bases respectively. Reading from cysteine to phenylalanine, the CDR3 counts 16 amino acids. Only CDR3 DNA is held: 48 bases, read in frame from base 1. This clonotype turned up a few times. The antigen it binds to is not known. The record has no base qualities; no much larger clone is one base away. The rearranged chain carries TRBV6-1 and TRBJ1-2; the D gene assignment is ambiguous. The receptor comes from a man aged 30 to 39 with Graves' hyperthyroidism that later progressed to Graves' ophthalmopathy. Sequencing was performed on blood. The CDR3 loop reads CASSVSGQILGYGYTF. The DNA sequence is TGTGCCAGCAGTGTCTCTGGGCAGATTCTAGGCTATGGCTACACCTTC.